This T cell receptor (beta chain) was obtained from a study of post-analysis software for immune sequencing data. Study-wide background: The cohort encompassed relapsing-remitting, secondary progressive and progressive-relapsing multiple sclerosis disease courses.

The library was made from cDNA and included unique molecular identifiers. Input amounts of 1 to 10 million T cells were used. These gave approximately 500,000 cDNA molecules, so each molecule approximated one T cell. TCRdb itself ran the PCR reads through MiXCR, one entry per CDR3 protein. The table records 550,000 to 700,000 distinct CDR3 sequences, around 40% of them present only once. Turning to this clonotype: As yet, its antigen is unknown.

Broader study findings: A handful of TRBV segments, including TRBV5-6, TRBV5-1 and TRBV20-1, were more frequent in patients than controls. Diversity measured as normalized Chao1 was significantly lower in multiple sclerosis patients than in controls. Strong co-clustering by F measure was seen for same-batch samples.

The CDR3 is 16 amino acids. Between the trimmed V and J ends, which lost 7 bases and 0 bases, there was a span of 18 bases. This receptor was identified in a girl aged 5 to 17 with multiple sclerosis. V and J are TRBV12-3 or TRBV12-4 and TRBJ1-1; no clear D gene. The sequenced sample was blood. In nucleotides, the CDR3 is TGTGCCAGCACCCCCTCCCGAGGCAAATTGAACACTGAAGCTTTCTTT. Its protein product is CASTPSRGKLNTEAFF.